These 32 T cell receptor beta chains came from one sample sequenced in a study of spatial heterogeneity in lung cancer. Documented time point: sample taken at primary tumor resection. No cell sorting; template was whole RNA from tumor, lung tissue or PBMC. TCRdb analysed the 5' RACE reads with MiXCR anew, one entry per CDR3 protein. The sample comprises tens of thousands of distinct CDR3 sequences, around 12% of which are singletons, and about two fifths rests with the top ten. The sequences come from PBMCs, collected at surgery. The source is a male donor with early-stage non-small cell lung cancer.

Only a few counts were recorded for this clonotype. This chain uses TRBV2 with TRBJ2-3; D is ambiguous. V lost 7 bases, J lost 6 bases, and 20 bases lay in between. Germline CDR1 reads SNHLY; CDR2 reads FYNNEI. The CDR3 is 15 residues long. The chain's CDR3 is CASTQVWVQGDTQYF. The CDR3 DNA is TGTGCCAGCACCCAGGTTTGGGTGCAAGGGGATACGCAGTATTTT.

The rearrangement uses TRBV25-1 and TRBJ2-3; D may correspond to TRBD1 or TRBD2 (5 bases each). The V and J ends lost 7 bases and 4 bases respectively, with 15 bases between them. The CDR3 spans 14 residues. The germline gives CDR1 MGHDK, CDR2 SYGVNS. The CDR3 region has the DNA TGTGCCAGCACCCGGGGTCAGGGTGCAGATACGCAGTATTTT. This translates into CASTRGQGADTQYF.

This clonotype was observed at least ten times. The chain links TRBV6-5 to TRBJ2-3; 10 nucleotides agree with TRBD1. Looked up from germline, CDR1 is MNHEY and CDR2 is SVGAGI. V lost 1 base, J lost 6 bases, and 1 base stayed unmatched. This CDR3 region has 14 residues. This CDR3 reads CASSYLGQGDTQYF. CDR3 nucleotides: TGTGCCAGCAGTTACTTGGGACAGGGGGATACGCAGTATTTT.

The chain recombines TRBV6-2 or TRBV6-3 with TRBJ2-5; 10 bases match TRBD2. This CDR3 spans 16 amino acids. V lost 0 bases to trimming and J lost 5 bases; unmatched junction nucleotides: 6. Germline loops: CDR1 MNHEY, CDR2 SVGEGT. This CDR3 is CASSYSSSGSRETQYF. Here the CDR3 DNA reads TGTGCCAGCAGTTACTCGTCTAGCGGGAGTCGCGAGACCCAGTACTTC.

The CDR3 sequence: CASSLAFGSEMNSPLHF. The CDR3 DNA follows: TGCGCCAGCAGCTTGGCCTTCGGCAGCGAGATGAATTCACCCCTCCACTTT. The V call is TRBV5-1, the J call TRBJ1-6; D is unclear. CDR3 length: 17 amino acids. V was cut by 0 bases and J by 7 bases, with 17 bases left in between. CDR1 is SGHRS and CDR2 is YFSETQ in the germline V gene.

The chain recombines TRBV12-3 or TRBV12-4 with TRBJ1-1; D is ambiguous. V dropped 1 base and J dropped 3 bases, with 6 bases sitting between them. This CDR3 comprises 13 residues. The CDR3 region is CASSLGADTEAFF. The DNA of the CDR3 is TGTGCCAGCAGTTTAGGGGCGGACACTGAAGCTTTCTTT.

This chain uses TRBV7-2 with TRBJ2-7; D might be TRBD2 (5 bases). The CDR3 has 13 amino acids. V lost 5 bases and J 4 bases, leaving 12 bases between the germline ends. CDR1 and CDR2 (germline): SGHTA, FQGNSA. The CDR3 sequence: CASSARVGYEQYF. The DNA for the CDR3 is TGTGCCAGCAGCGCGAGGGTCGGGTACGAGCAGTACTTC. Based on the CDR3 plus reference TRBV7-2 and TRBJ2-7, the full variable domain is GAGVSQSPSNKVTEKGKDVELRCDPISGHTALYWYRQSLGQGLEFLIYFQGNSAPDKSGLPSDRFSAERTGGSVSTLTIQRTQQEDSAVYLCASSARVGYEQYFGPGTRLTVT.

This chain links TRBV28 with TRBJ2-2; D may be TRBD1 (5 bases). Germline lookup yields CDR1 MDHEN and CDR2 SYDVKM. CDR3 length: 15 residues. Deletions cut 3 bases from V and 3 bases from J, with 11 bases between. CDR3 bases: TGTGCCAGCAGTTTCAGTCTAGGGGACACCGGGGAGCTGTTTTTT. Protein product: CASSFSLGDTGELFF. Together with reference TRBV28 and TRBJ2-2, the CDR3 gives the full variable domain: DVKVTQSSRYLVKRTGEKVFLECVQDMDHENMFWYRQDPGLGLRLIYFSYDVKMKEKGDIPEGYSVSREKKERFSLILESASTNQTSMYLCASSFSLGDTGELFFGEGSRLTVL.

There are many counts of this clonotype. This chain uses TRBV11-1 with TRBJ2-2, with D possibly TRBD1 on 5 matching bases. Germline CDR1 and CDR2: SGHAT and FQDESV (reference sequence). The V end lost 1 base, the J end lost 4 bases, and 10 bases lay between the germline ends. The CDR3 has 15 amino acids. CDR3 protein: CASSLEGRATGELFF. CDR3 DNA sequence: TGTGCCAGCAGCTTAGAGGGCAGGGCCACCGGGGAGCTGTTTTTT.

In its sample, this clonotype was seen a few times. J is TRBJ2-1 and V is TRBV12-3 or TRBV12-4, with TRBD1 as a possible D gene (7 bases). V shed 6 bases and J shed 7 bases, with 13 bases lying between them. The CDR3 sequence is 13 residues long. CDR3 sequence: CASSRGARNEQFF. DNA for the CDR3: TGTGCCAGCAGCAGGGGGGCCAGGAATGAGCAGTTCTTC.

The rearrangement uses TRBV3-1 and TRBJ1-6; a possible D gene is TRBD1 (5 bases). The germline gives CDR1 LGHDT, CDR2 YNNKEL (reference sequence). The V end was cut by 0 bases, the J end by 0 bases, with 21 bases between. The CDR3 is 21 amino acids. As DNA, the CDR3 is TGTGCCAGCAGCCAAGATCACGGAGGGAACAGGAGGAGCTCCTATAATTCACCCCTCCACTTT. Translated: CASSQDHGGNRRSSYNSPLHF.

This clonotype was seen only a few times. This chain joins TRBV7-8 and TRBJ2-3; 9 bases are shared with TRBD2. Germline V CDR1 and CDR2: SGHVS, FQNEAQ. This CDR3 has 16 residues. Unmatched junction bases numbered 8, after V lost 3 bases and J lost 4 bases. The CDR3 spells CASSLASGVGADTQYF. The CDR3 DNA reads as TGTGCCAGCAGCTTGGCTAGCGGGGTTGGGGCAGATACGCAGTATTTT.

V usage is TRBV7-2 and J usage is TRBJ1-1; D is unresolved. The germline V gene encodes CDR1 SGHTA and CDR2 FQGNSA. The CDR3 loop spans 13 amino acids. Trimming left V 1 base short and J 7 bases short, with 10 bases between. In DNA, the CDR3 is TGTGCCAGCAGCTTAGGTTTTACAGTTGAAGCTTTCTTT. Translated: CASSLGFTVEAFF. Supplemented by reference TRBV7-2 and TRBJ1-1, the full variable domain reads GAGVSQSPSNKVTEKGKDVELRCDPISGHTALYWYRQSLGQGLEFLIYFQGNSAPDKSGLPSDRFSAERTGGSVSTLTIQRTQQEDSAVYLCASSLGFTVEAFFGQGTRLTVV.

The rearrangement uses TRBV12-3 or TRBV12-4 and TRBJ1-6; 9 bases align to TRBD1. This CDR3 region has 16 residues. Unmatched junction bases numbered 14, after V lost 7 bases and J lost 10 bases. The CDR3 DNA reads TGTGCCAGCACCCCCGGGGGGGACAGGGCAGGATCACCCCTCCACTTT. It translates to CASTPGGDRAGSPLHF.

This clonotype was counted only a few times. The genes are TRBV20-1 and TRBJ2-7, with 7 bases matching TRBD2. The CDR3 is 15 amino acids. Germline CDR1 and CDR2: DFQATT and SNEGSKA (reference sequence). J gave up 3 bases and V 0 bases, and 8 bases lay outside the gene matches. The CDR3 loop is CSARDYLADLYEQYF. As DNA, the CDR3 is TGCAGTGCTAGAGATTATCTAGCGGATCTCTACGAGCAGTACTTC.

This clonotype has a count of ten or more. The V call is TRBV10-3, the J call TRBJ2-4; no definite D call. CDR1 and CDR2 from the germline V gene are ENHRY and SYGVKD. CDR3 length equals 14 residues. V was pared by 3 bases and J by 1 base, with 7 bases between. CDR3 amino acids: CAISEGPAKNIQYF. The CDR3 DNA reads as TGTGCCATCAGTGAAGGGCCCGCCAAAAACATTCAGTACTTC.

This clonotype has only a few counts. V usage is TRBV20-1 and J usage is TRBJ2-2; D unresolved. The CDR3 loop spans 16 amino acids. V was clipped by 2 bases and J by 2 bases, with 15 bases between them. Per the germline V gene, CDR1 is DFQATT and CDR2 is SNEGSKA (reference sequence). The DNA of the CDR3 is TGCAGTGCTAGAAAGGAAGACCCGGTAAACACCGGGGAGCTGTTTTTT. Translating gives CSARKEDPVNTGELFF.

Many counts were recorded for this clonotype. V is TRBV6-2 or TRBV6-3 and J is TRBJ2-7; TRBD2 matches at 9 bases. The CDR3 consists of 14 residues. Germline CDR1 reads MNHEY; CDR2 reads SVGEGT. Trimming took 7 bases from V and 7 from J; bases not matched to a gene: 11. CDR3 residues: CASTSSGTPREQYF. CDR3 nucleotide sequence: TGTGCCAGCACGTCTAGCGGGACCCCTCGGGAGCAGTACTTC.

The sample holds many counts of this clonotype. This chain joins TRBV28 and TRBJ1-4, with D tentatively TRBD1 (6 bases). Germline values: CDR1 MDHEN, CDR2 SYDVKM. The CDR3 totals 12 residues. V shed 10 bases and J shed 7 bases, with 13 bases lying between them. CDR3 sequence reads: CAIGGGGEKLFF. CDR3 DNA sequence: TGTGCCATTGGCGGAGGGGGTGAAAAACTGTTTTTT.

This clonotype was seen repeatedly, ten times or more. This rearrangement joins TRBV7-2 to TRBJ2-5; a possible D gene is TRBD1 (5 bases). V was shortened by 1 base and J by 1 base, with 7 bases between the two germline ends. CDR3 length: 14 residues. Germline V CDR1 and CDR2: SGHTA, FQGNSA. This CDR3 reads CASSLVGPQETQYF. The CDR3 coding sequence is TGTGCCAGCAGCTTAGTGGGGCCCCAAGAGACCCAGTACTTC.

The sample holds a few counts of this clonotype. The chain uses TRBV15 and TRBJ2-1; 15 bases match TRBD2. Trimming took 0 bases from V and 12 from J; bases not matched to a gene: 9. The germline CDR1 and CDR2 sequences are LNHNV and YYDKDF (reference sequence). This CDR3 has 17 residues. The CDR3 DNA is TGTGCCACCAGCAGAGATGGGACTAGCGGGGGGATAGGAGTGCAGTTCTTC. It codes for CATSRDGTSGGIGVQFF.

At least ten counts were recorded for this clonotype. The rearrangement links TRBV3-1 to TRBJ1-4, with a tentative D call TRBD1 (5 bases). Germline loops: CDR1 LGHDT, CDR2 YNNKEL (reference sequence). The CDR3 consists of 15 residues. Deletions cut 3 bases from V and 8 bases from J, with 16 bases between. CDR3 sequence: CASSHQQERREKLFF. The CDR3 DNA reads as TGTGCCAGCAGCCACCAACAGGAGAGAAGGGAAAAACTGTTTTTT.

This clonotype was recorded a few times. This CDR3 reads CASSAGTSGTYEQYF. CDR3 sequence (DNA): TGTGCCAGCAGCGCCGGGACTAGCGGAACCTACGAGCAGTACTTC. V and J are TRBV7-9 and TRBJ2-7; 11 positions agree with TRBD2. The germline V gene has CDR1 SEHNR and CDR2 FQNEAQ (reference sequence). The CDR3 is made up of 15 amino acids. The V gene end was trimmed by 5 bases and the J gene end by 2 bases; junction bases not matched to a gene: 5.

This clonotype came up a few times. The V call is TRBV4-3, the J call TRBJ2-7; TRBD1 aligns across 7 bases. V lost 4 bases to trimming and J lost 6 bases; unmatched junction nucleotides: 9. The CDR3 sequence is 14 residues long. The germline gives CDR1 LGHNA, CDR2 YSLEER. The CDR3 protein is CASSPQTGFGEQYF. CDR3 DNA sequence: TGCGCCAGCAGCCCACAGACAGGGTTCGGCGAGCAGTACTTC.

This clonotype came up a few times. This chain uses TRBV11-2 with TRBJ1-2; tentatively, D is TRBD1 (6 bases). Looked up from germline, CDR1 is SGHAT and CDR2 is FQNNGV. Trimming shortened V by 5 bases and J by 8 bases, and 18 bases separated the two germline ends. The CDR3 totals 14 residues. The CDR3 is CASSPLPGAEGYTF. DNA for the CDR3: TGTGCCAGCAGCCCTCTCCCGGGGGCTGAGGGCTACACCTTC.

V usage is TRBV29-1 and J usage is TRBJ2-7; D is possibly TRBD2 (6 bases). The CDR3 is 14 amino acids. The germline gives CDR1 SQVTM, CDR2 ANQGSEA. V shed 4 bases and J shed 2 bases, with 15 bases lying between them. DNA of the CDR3: TGCAGCGTTGGAGGCTCGCGGGGAACCTACGAGCAGTACTTC. This translates into CSVGGSRGTYEQYF.

This clonotype was seen only a few times. The gene calls are TRBV20-1 and TRBJ2-7; D gene uncertain. The CDR3 has 13 amino acids. Germline V CDR1 and CDR2: DFQATT, SNEGSKA (reference sequence). V lost 3 bases and J 3 bases, leaving 12 bases between the germline ends. In DNA form, the CDR3 reads TGCAGTGCTAGTTTCAGGAACTTCTACGAGCAGTACTTC. Its protein product is CSASFRNFYEQYF.

This clonotype was detected a few times. The chain recombines TRBV20-1 with TRBJ2-2, with 11 bases lining up with TRBD1. The CDR3 is made up of 17 amino acids. V shed 2 bases and J 7 bases; nucleotides not matched to a gene: 12. CDR1 DFQATT and CDR2 SNEGSKA come from the germline V gene (reference sequence). CDR3 sequence (DNA): TGCAGTGCTAGACCCCGGAGGGACAGGGGGACTTTCGGGGAGCTGTTTTTT. The encoded protein is CSARPRRDRGTFGELFF.

Many counts were recorded for this clonotype. The rearrangement uses TRBV28 and TRBJ2-7; TRBD2 matches at 11 bases. After removal of 3 bases from V and 4 bases from J, the junction contained 17 bases not matched to a gene. Germline CDR1 is MDHEN and CDR2 is SYDVKM. The CDR3 runs to 19 residues. CDR3 region: CASSFSPVAGGIDRYEQYF. The CDR3 coding sequence is TGTGCCAGCAGTTTTTCTCCGGTAGCGGGAGGGATAGATCGGTACGAGCAGTACTTC.

This clonotype has only a few counts. This chain joins TRBV10-3 and TRBJ2-1; 12 bases agree with TRBD2. CDR3 length: 16 residues. Unmatched junction bases numbered 2, after V lost 5 bases and J lost 0 bases. The germline V gene encodes CDR1 ENHRY and CDR2 SYGVKD. The CDR3 coding sequence is TGTGCCATCAGTTCGGGACTAGCGGGCTCCTACAATGAGCAGTTCTTC. Amino acid sequence: CAISSGLAGSYNEQFF.

This clonotype has a handful of counts. The V call is TRBV5-4, the J call TRBJ1-2; 7 bases line up with TRBD1. Looked up from germline, CDR1 is SGHNT and CDR2 is YYREEE (reference sequence). The CDR3 totals 18 residues. Losses at the gene ends were 3 bases for V and 4 bases for J; bases not matched to a gene: 18. DNA of the CDR3: TGTGCCAGCAGCTCATTGGTCCGGCCACAGGGGTCTCGCTATGGCTACACCTTC. This codes for CASSSLVRPQGSRYGYTF.

The chain combines TRBV2 with TRBJ2-2; TRBD2 agrees at 13 bases. Germline CDR1 SNHLY, CDR2 FYNNEI. The CDR3 runs to 18 residues. After removal of 7 bases from V and 6 bases from J, the junction contained 14 bases not matched to a gene. CDR3 loop: CASNIGLAGVGRSGELFF. The DNA for the CDR3 is TGTGCCAGCAACATCGGACTAGCGGGAGTAGGGAGGTCCGGGGAGCTGTTTTTT.